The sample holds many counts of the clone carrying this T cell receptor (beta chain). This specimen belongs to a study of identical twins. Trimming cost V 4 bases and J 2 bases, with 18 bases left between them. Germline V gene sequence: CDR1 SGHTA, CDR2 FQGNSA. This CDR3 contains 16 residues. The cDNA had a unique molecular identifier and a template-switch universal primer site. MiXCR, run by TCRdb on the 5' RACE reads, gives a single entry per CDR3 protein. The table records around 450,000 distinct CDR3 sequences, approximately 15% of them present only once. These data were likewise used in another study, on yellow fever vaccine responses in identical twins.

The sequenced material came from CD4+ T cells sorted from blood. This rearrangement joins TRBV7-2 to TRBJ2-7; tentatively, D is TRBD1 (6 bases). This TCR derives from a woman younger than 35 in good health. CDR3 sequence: CASSYDSDSSTYEQYF. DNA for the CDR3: TGTGCCAGCAGCTATGACTCGGACAGTTCAACCTACGAGCAGTACTTC.